Reported below is one T cell receptor (beta chain). Antigen specificity is unknown. The CDR3 contains 14 residues. With 3 bases removed from V and 1 base from J, the gap between germline ends came to 11 bases. CDR1 SGHNT and CDR2 YYREEE come from the germline V gene (reference sequence). The data are from a study of a mutant IDH1 vaccine in newly diagnosed glioma. Looking at the study overall: Prior therapy was radiotherapy, temozolomide, or both; most received both. At week 35 came visit V12, and visit V13 followed at week 47.

The sample's time point: week 35, safety follow-up. Alongside topical imiquimod, each dose of vaccine comprised 300 ug of mutant IDH1 20-mer peptide. Astrocytomas found in donors were new, WHO grade 3 or 4, IDH1-mutant and ATRX-lost. The data were produced by immunoSEQ multiplex PCR, yet TCRdb's version contains in-frame clones alone and is incomplete. The data contain tens of thousands of clones, 80% to 90% of them singletons. J is TRBJ2-7 and V is TRBV5-4; D ambiguous. Source: PBMCs, taken from a glioma patient whose treatment included an IDH1 peptide vaccine. The receptor comes from a middle-aged man with glioma. The CDR3: CASSSDARSYEQYF. CDR3 bases: TGTGCCAGCAGCTCCGACGCCAGGTCCTACGAGCAGTACTTC.